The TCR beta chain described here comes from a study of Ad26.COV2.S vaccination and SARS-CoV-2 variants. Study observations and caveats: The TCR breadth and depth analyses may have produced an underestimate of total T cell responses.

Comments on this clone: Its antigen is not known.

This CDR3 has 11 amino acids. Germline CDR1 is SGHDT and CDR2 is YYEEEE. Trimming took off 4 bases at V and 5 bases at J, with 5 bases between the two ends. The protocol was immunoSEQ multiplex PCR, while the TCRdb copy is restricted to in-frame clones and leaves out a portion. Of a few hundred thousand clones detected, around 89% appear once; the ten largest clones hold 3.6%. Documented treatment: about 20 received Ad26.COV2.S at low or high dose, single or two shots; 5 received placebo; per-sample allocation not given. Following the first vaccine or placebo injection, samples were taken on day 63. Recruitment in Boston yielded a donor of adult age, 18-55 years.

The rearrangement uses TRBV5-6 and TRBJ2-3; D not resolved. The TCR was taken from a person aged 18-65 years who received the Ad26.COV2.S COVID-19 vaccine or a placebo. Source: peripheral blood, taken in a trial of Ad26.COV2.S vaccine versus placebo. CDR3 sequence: CASSGRDTQYF. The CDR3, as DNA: TGTGCCAGCAGCGGCCGAGATACGCAGTATTTT.